A single sample gave rise to the 5 T cell receptor beta chains below, sequenced in a study of shared T cell receptors in the human thymus. Here immunoSEQ multiplex PCR was the method, and the copy in TCRdb shows in-frame clones only, minus some. The data hold some 700,000 clones, with 70% to 90% observed a single time. The same specimen was also included in a second study, on human thymus T cells.

The specimen was thymocytes. The receptor source for this set is a girl under two years old with a congenital heart defect.

The chain couples TRBV2 to TRBJ1-5; 7 bases are shared with TRBD1. There are 16 residues in the CDR3. J lost 4 bases, V lost 6 bases, and 12 bases had no gene match. Germline-derived CDR1 and CDR2 are SNHLY and FYNNEI. The CDR3 spells CASSFRDSLWNQPQHF. DNA for the CDR3: TGTGCCAGCAGCTTCCGGGACAGTCTTTGGAATCAGCCCCAGCATTTT. Full variable domain (remainder filled in from reference TRBV2 and TRBJ1-5): EPEVTQTPSHQVTQMGQEVILRCVPISNHLYFYWYRQILGQKVEFLVSFYNNEISEKSEIFDDQFSVERPDGSNFTLKIRSTKLEDSAMYFCASSFRDSLWNQPQHFGDGTRLSIL.

This chain uses TRBV4-3 with TRBJ1-3, with 9 bases identical to TRBD1. Per germline, CDR1 LGHNA and CDR2 YSLEER. The CDR3 spans 20 residues. Trimming took 2 bases from V and 0 from J; bases not matched to a gene: 14. CDR3 sequence reads: CASSQKGQGDLVYSGNTIYF. CDR3 nucleotide sequence: TGCGCCAGCAGCCAAAAGGGACAGGGAGATCTGGTGTACTCTGGAAACACCATATATTTT.

The chain employs TRBV5-1 and TRBJ2-1; 9 nucleotides agree with TRBD2. This CDR3 region has 16 residues. The V and J ends lost 5 bases and 3 bases, in that order; junction bases with no gene match: 9. Germline V gene sequence: CDR1 SGHRS, CDR2 YFSETQ. The CDR3 spells CASSRYGGGDYNEQFF. CDR3 coding DNA: TGCGCCAGCAGTAGATACGGCGGGGGGGACTACAATGAGCAGTTCTTC.

The CDR3: CASSPTGRPPSGNTIYF. The CDR3 region has the DNA TGTGCCAGCAGCCCGACAGGGCGCCCTCCCTCTGGAAACACCATATATTTT. V is TRBV7-8 and J is TRBJ1-3; 7 bases align to TRBD1. CDR3 length equals 17 residues. Germline V CDR1 and CDR2: SGHVS, FQNEAQ. The trim removed 5 bases at V and 0 bases at J, leaving 10 bases unmatched.

This chain links TRBV15 with TRBJ2-7, with TRBD2 matching 14 bases. With V trimmed by 1 base and J by 3 bases, 11 bases remained unmatched. CDR1 is LNHNV and CDR2 is YYDKDF in the germline V gene (reference sequence). The CDR3 has 19 residues. The DNA of the CDR3 is TGTGCCACCAGCAGAGGGGCCGGGACTAGCGGGGGCGATAACTACGAGCAGTACTTC. Its translation is CATSRGAGTSGGDNYEQYF.